The clone carrying this T cell receptor (beta chain) has ten or more counts. The sample comes from a study of T cells after yellow fever vaccination. Study results and limitations: Overlap between CD4 and CD8 compartments was detected for a small share of clonotypes. Sorted repertoires could include abundant contaminating clonotypes from bulk cells. Weaker, the secondary response had a peak occurring faster, on day 5 versus 15.

TCRdb re-derived calls from the 5' RACE reads in MiXCR, one entry per CDR3 protein. The sample consists of about 52,000 distinct CDR3 sequences, less than 8.5% of them appearing once. The junction had 9 bases not matched to a gene; V was cut back by 5 bases and J by 1 base. Germline CDR1 reads LGHDT; CDR2 reads YNNKEL (reference sequence). CDR3 length: 16 residues. This chain links TRBV3-1 with TRBJ2-7; 9 positions agree with TRBD2. The origin of this receptor is a young man who received the YFV17D yellow fever vaccine. Sequences were derived from CD8+ T cells not binding an NS4B(214-222) dextramer, sorted from PBMCs, sampled more than 40 days after the first yellow fever vaccination. The CDR3, as DNA: TGTGCCAGCAGCTCTCCGACTAGCGGTGGGTCCTACGAGCAGTACGTC. Translated: CASSSPTSGGSYEQYV.